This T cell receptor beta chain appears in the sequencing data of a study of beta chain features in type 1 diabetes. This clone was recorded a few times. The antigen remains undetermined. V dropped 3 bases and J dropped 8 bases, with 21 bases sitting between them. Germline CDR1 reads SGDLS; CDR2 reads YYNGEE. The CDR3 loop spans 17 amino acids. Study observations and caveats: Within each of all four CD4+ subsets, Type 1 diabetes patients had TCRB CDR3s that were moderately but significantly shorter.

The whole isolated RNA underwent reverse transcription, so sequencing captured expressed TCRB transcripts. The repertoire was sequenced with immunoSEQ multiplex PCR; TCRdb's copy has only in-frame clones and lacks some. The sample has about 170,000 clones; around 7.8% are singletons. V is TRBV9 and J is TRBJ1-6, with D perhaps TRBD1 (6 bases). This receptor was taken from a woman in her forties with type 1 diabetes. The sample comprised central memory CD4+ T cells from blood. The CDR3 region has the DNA TGTGCCAGCAGCGCGTACGGATTTACAGGGAAGGATTCACCCCTCCACTTT. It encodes CASSAYGFTGKDSPLHF.